Sequencing of this T cell receptor (beta chain) was carried out in a study of neoadjuvant nivolumab and ipilimumab in lung cancer. Study background: The combination arm added day-1 ipilimumab 1 mg/kg to nivolumab 3 mg/kg on days 1, 15, 29. Study-wide results and limits: Resected-tumor TCR richness correlated positively with pretherapy blood richness. From pretherapy to surgery, tumor richness and clonality rose with dual therapy. Compared with tumor-adjacent uninvolved lung, resected tumors showed greater richness and clonality.

Only in-frame clones appear in the TCRdb table, and some are missing; sequencing was by immunoSEQ multiplex PCR. The sample lists some 13,000 clones; 90% to 97% were seen once. The CDR3 covers 15 residues. V lost 1 base, J lost 8 bases, and 17 bases lay in between. CDR1 and CDR2 (germline): MGHRA, YSYEKL. Points on this clone: No antigen is known for it.

The specimen was peripheral blood, collected after neoadjuvant nivolumab, alone or with ipilimumab, at or shortly before surgery. This clonotype was obtained from an adult with non-small cell lung cancer. The rearrangement joins TRBV4-1 to TRBJ1-2; D gene ambiguous. The CDR3 sequence is CASSQGLMGERGYTF. In nucleotides, the CDR3 is TGCGCCAGCAGCCAAGGACTGATGGGAGAAAGAGGCTACACCTTC.